Listed below are T cell receptor beta chains from one sample, sequenced in a study of T cells after yellow fever vaccination. MiXCR, run by TCRdb on the 5' RACE reads, gives a single entry per CDR3 protein. The data contain about 130,000 distinct CDR3 sequences, 7.4% of them singletons. Here the sequenced sample was CD4+ T cells sorted from PBMCs, taken 10 days after the first yellow fever vaccination. The receptors originated from a man aged 18 to 35 who received the YFV17D yellow fever vaccine. CDR3s include the opening cysteine and the closing phenylalanine or tryptophan. Each record gives: CDR3 protein, V gene, J gene.

cdr3_aa: CASSQGTSGVMKTQYF
v_call: TRBV4-1
j_call: TRBJ2-5

cdr3_aa: CASSFRTSLGSAQYF
v_call: TRBV12-3/TRBV12-4
j_call: TRBJ2-3

cdr3_aa: CASRDRGGTDTQYF
v_call: TRBV7-2
j_call: TRBJ2-3

cdr3_aa: CASSQEGNYEQYF
v_call: TRBV3-1
j_call: TRBJ2-7

cdr3_aa: CASRPLGSYNEQFF
v_call: TRBV5-4
j_call: TRBJ2-1

cdr3_aa: CASSELEGGQPQHF
v_call: TRBV2
j_call: TRBJ1-5

cdr3_aa: CASSVGTRSYNEQFF
v_call: TRBV9
j_call: TRBJ2-1

cdr3_aa: CASSPGQGPQETQYF
v_call: TRBV5-1
j_call: TRBJ2-5

cdr3_aa: CASSLRRSYTDTQYF
v_call: TRBV5-4
j_call: TRBJ2-3

cdr3_aa: CASTGQDPNTGELFF
v_call: TRBV5-4
j_call: TRBJ2-2

cdr3_aa: CASSREMTGPNTGELFF
v_call: TRBV6-1
j_call: TRBJ2-2

cdr3_aa: CATSDLSGKETQYF
v_call: TRBV24-1
j_call: TRBJ2-5

cdr3_aa: CASSPARSGERYRGGTDTQYF
v_call: TRBV7-2
j_call: TRBJ2-3

cdr3_aa: CASSYSSFAGVYTGELFF
v_call: TRBV6-5
j_call: TRBJ2-2

cdr3_aa: CASSLGGTGTGELFF
v_call: TRBV11-3
j_call: TRBJ2-2

cdr3_aa: CASSFSGSTDTQYF
v_call: TRBV7-2
j_call: TRBJ2-3

cdr3_aa: CASSPGHGYGYTF
v_call: TRBV12-3/TRBV12-4
j_call: TRBJ1-2

cdr3_aa: CASSAGDRVNTDTQYF
v_call: TRBV7-2
j_call: TRBJ2-3

cdr3_aa: CAGGIYNEQFF
v_call: TRBV30
j_call: TRBJ2-1

cdr3_aa: CSARDPLQGNTEAFF
v_call: TRBV20-1
j_call: TRBJ1-1

cdr3_aa: CASSHGGGRGTQYF
v_call: TRBV12-3/TRBV12-4
j_call: TRBJ2-5

cdr3_aa: CSAKSGISNQPQHF
v_call: TRBV20-1
j_call: TRBJ1-5

cdr3_aa: CASSLDRMGETQYF
v_call: TRBV5-1
j_call: TRBJ2-5

cdr3_aa: CASSRLGDETQYF
v_call: TRBV2
j_call: TRBJ2-5

cdr3_aa: CASRLAGTYNEQFF
v_call: TRBV6-2/TRBV6-3
j_call: TRBJ2-1

cdr3_aa: CASSSGRTGGRTEAFF
v_call: TRBV5-4
j_call: TRBJ1-1

cdr3_aa: CASSQGARLNTEAFF
v_call: TRBV4-1
j_call: TRBJ1-1

cdr3_aa: CASSLQSGEDEQYF
v_call: TRBV5-1
j_call: TRBJ2-7

cdr3_aa: CASSFGDTSLYSNQPQHF
v_call: TRBV12-3/TRBV12-4
j_call: TRBJ1-5

cdr3_aa: CASSRSTGTYGYTF
v_call: TRBV7-9
j_call: TRBJ1-2

cdr3_aa: CSARSGEGQPQHF
v_call: TRBV20-1
j_call: TRBJ1-5

cdr3_aa: CASSPNTFTYGYTF
v_call: TRBV7-8
j_call: TRBJ1-2

cdr3_aa: CASSLGWGGNSPLHF
v_call: TRBV7-2
j_call: TRBJ1-6

cdr3_aa: CASTEDSLNTEAFF
v_call: TRBV2
j_call: TRBJ1-1

cdr3_aa: CASSSDSYGYTF
v_call: TRBV6-4
j_call: TRBJ1-2

cdr3_aa: CASSSMGRGNTIYF
v_call: TRBV6-5
j_call: TRBJ1-3

cdr3_aa: CATAPAGSYNEQFF
v_call: TRBV24-1
j_call: TRBJ2-1

cdr3_aa: CASSPSPVRELYGYTF
v_call: TRBV5-1
j_call: TRBJ1-2